This T cell receptor (beta chain) was observed in a study of technical replicates of blood from a few donors. The CDR3 totals 15 residues. Germline CDR1 and CDR2: SGHTA and FQGNSA. Unmatched junction bases numbered 6, after V lost 2 bases and J lost 7 bases. TCRdb keeps only in-frame clones here, not all; method: immunoSEQ multiplex PCR. The sample carries tens of thousands of clones, approximately 89% recorded once. V gene TRBV7-2 combines with J gene TRBJ2-2; 8 bases align to TRBD2. Source material: PBMCs. The receptor was isolated from a human donor in good health. Some clones in this sample may be carry-over from other donors' samples. In DNA form, the CDR3 reads TGTGCCAGCAGCTTACAGCGGGGGATTTACGGGGAGCTGTTTTTT. Protein sequence: CASSLQRGIYGELFF.